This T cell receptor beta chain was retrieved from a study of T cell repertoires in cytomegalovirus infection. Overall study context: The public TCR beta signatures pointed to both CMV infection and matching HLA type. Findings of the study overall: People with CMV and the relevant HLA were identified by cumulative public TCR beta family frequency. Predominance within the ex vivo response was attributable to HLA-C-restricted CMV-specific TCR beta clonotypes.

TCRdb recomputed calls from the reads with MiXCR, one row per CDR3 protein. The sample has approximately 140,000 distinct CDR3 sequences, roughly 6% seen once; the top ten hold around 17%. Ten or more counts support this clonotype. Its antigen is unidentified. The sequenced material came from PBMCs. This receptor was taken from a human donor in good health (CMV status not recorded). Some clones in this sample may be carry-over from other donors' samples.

The CDR3 here is CASSPTGLGYNEQFF. The CDR3 region has the DNA TGTGCCAGCAGCCCCACGGGACTAGGTTACAATGAGCAGTTCTTC. This sequence joins TRBV7-2 and TRBJ2-1, with 8 nucleotides matching TRBD2. This CDR3 contains 15 residues. The germline V gene encodes CDR1 SGHTA and CDR2 FQGNSA. The V segment lost 5 bases and the J segment 4 bases; nucleotides outside the gene matches: 7.